This T cell receptor beta chain was observed in a study of breast tumors, draining lymph nodes, adjacent tissues. Study-wide results and limits: The lymph node origin of tumor T cells was framed as consistent with a hypothesis, not demonstrated. Tumor TCR diversity was below lymph nodes but above nontumor tissue. Luminal-like breast cancer showed significantly greater tumor-nontumor repertoire similarity than basal-like breast cancer did. Data fit most tumor T cells coming from lymph node, expanding in tumor.

On this clonotype: Its antigen is currently unknown. A much larger clone differs from this one at a single base, so this may be a read error.

TCRdb analysed the multiplex PCR reads with MiXCR anew, one entry per CDR3 protein. The table records about 130,000 distinct CDR3 sequences, over 20% of them present only once. CDR1 and CDR2 (germline): SQVTM, ANQGSEA. The CDR3 has 14 residues. V was shortened by 4 bases and J by 1 base, with 13 bases between the two germline ends. The lymph nodes were axillary draining lymph nodes from breast cancer patients. The TCR originated in a female donor with breast cancer. Some clones in this sample may be carry-over from other donors' samples. The rearrangement joins TRBV29-1 to TRBJ2-5, with a possible D match to TRBD1 (6 bases). Sample: axillary lymph node tissue. This chain's CDR3 is CSVGGQPTQETQYF. CDR3 DNA: TGCAGCGTTGGAGGACAGCCGACCCAAGAGACCCAGTACTTC.